The TCR beta chain described here comes from a study of blood T cell repertoires in COVID-19. Clones were read by immunoSEQ multiplex PCR, and TCRdb kept only the in-frame ones, dropping some. The table has 90,000 to 150,000 clones, about 90% seen once; the top ten hold around 0.81%. The sequence derives from a woman between 50 and 59 years old with active or convalescent COVID-19. Sequencing used peripheral blood.

DNA for the CDR3: TGTGCCAGCAGCCCTCCTTGGCGGTGGAGCACAGATACGCAGTATTTT. Its translation: CASSPPWRWSTDTQYF. This rearrangement joins TRBV7-9 to TRBJ2-3; D uncertain. Germline loops: CDR1 SEHNR, CDR2 FQNEAQ (reference sequence). This CDR3 has 16 residues. V was trimmed by 5 bases and J by 0 bases, leaving 15 bases between them.